The T cell receptor beta chain described here comes from a study of blood T cell repertoires in COVID-19. Study-wide context: Italy, Spain and the United States were the sources of the convalescent and acute COVID-19 samples. PBMCs, B-cell-depleted T cells, or T cells provided the cDNA or gDNA that made up the material.

Some clones are missing from TCRdb's copy, which holds only in-frame ones; the method was immunoSEQ multiplex PCR. The table lists roughly 300,000 clones, roughly 90% of them singletons, with about 18% in the top ten. Germline V gene lookup returns CDR1 SGHTA and CDR2 FQGNSA. Trimming pared 2 bases from V and 3 bases from J, leaving 8 bases between. The CDR3 covers 14 residues. The study assigned cohorts using participant-reported clinical history. The chain uses TRBV7-2 and TRBJ2-1; a weak D match, TRBD2 (5 bases). This receptor was taken from a woman aged 25 to 39 who had recovered from COVID-19. The sample was PBMCs or T cells enriched from blood (not recorded which). CDR3 bases: TGTGCCAGCAGCTTAAACCGGGGCTACAATGAGCAGTTCTTC. It yields the protein CASSLNRGYNEQFF.